Here is one TCR beta chain with its context. Authors' processing steps: It was from reference gene primer amplification that nucleated cell counts were estimated. This table comes from immunoSEQ multiplex PCR, and its TCRdb copy is limited to in-frame clones, with some not included. V and J calls and clone size follow that table, whereas D and trimming were derived from the DNA. The sample yields approximately 220,000 clones, 83% seen once. This specimen comes from a study of blood T cell repertoires in COVID-19. In the study overall: Samples came from the United States, Italy and Spain, spanning acute and convalescent COVID-19.

The germline V gene encodes CDR1 LGHNA and CDR2 YSLEER. This CDR3 region has 18 residues. Trimming pared 1 base from V and 4 bases from J, leaving 20 bases between. The study drew participants aged about 18 to 89 years from roughly 25 US areas. Exposed enrollees encountered a COVID-19 case at some point within 2 weeks before study entry. The V and J genes are TRBV4-3 and TRBJ1-5; no definite D call. What was sequenced was PBMCs or T cells enriched from blood (not recorded which). The receptor's source is a woman aged 40 to 50 who had been exposed to COVID-19. The CDR3 sequence is CASSQAFLGGAGNQPQHF. CDR3 in DNA: TGCGCCAGCAGCCAAGCTTTTTTGGGAGGAGCGGGTAATCAGCCCCAGCATTTT.